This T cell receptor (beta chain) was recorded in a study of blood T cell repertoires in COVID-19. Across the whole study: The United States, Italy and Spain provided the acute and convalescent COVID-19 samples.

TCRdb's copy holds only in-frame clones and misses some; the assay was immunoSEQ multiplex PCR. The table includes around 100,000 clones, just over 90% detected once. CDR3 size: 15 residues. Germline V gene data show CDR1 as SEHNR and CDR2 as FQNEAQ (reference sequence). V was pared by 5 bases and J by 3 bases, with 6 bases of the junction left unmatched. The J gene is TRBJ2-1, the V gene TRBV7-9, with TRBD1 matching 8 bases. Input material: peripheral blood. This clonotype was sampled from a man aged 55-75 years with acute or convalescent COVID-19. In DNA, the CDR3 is TGTGCCAGCAGCCCGGGACAGGCCTTCTACAATGAGCAGTTCTTC. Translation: CASSPGQAFYNEQFF.